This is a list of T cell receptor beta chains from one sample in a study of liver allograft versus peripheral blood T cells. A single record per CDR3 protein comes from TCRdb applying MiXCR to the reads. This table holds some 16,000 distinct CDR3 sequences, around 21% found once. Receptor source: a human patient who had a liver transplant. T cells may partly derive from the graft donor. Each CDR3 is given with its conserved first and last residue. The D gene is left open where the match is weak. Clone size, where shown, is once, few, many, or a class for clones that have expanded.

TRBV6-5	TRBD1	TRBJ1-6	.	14	TGTGCCAGCAGTTACCGGACAGGGGATTCACCCCTCCACTTT	CASSYRTGDSPLHF
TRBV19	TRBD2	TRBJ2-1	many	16	TGTGCCAGTAGTCAATTGCGGCGGGGGGACTTCAATGTGCAGTTCTTC	CASSQLRRGDFNVQFF
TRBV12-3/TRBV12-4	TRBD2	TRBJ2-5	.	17	TGTGCCAGCAGTCCGGGGGGGGGGCAGGGGAGGAGAGAGACCCAGTACTTC	CASSPGGGQGRRETQYF
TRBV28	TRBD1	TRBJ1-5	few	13	TGTGCCAGCAGACTACAGGGGGATCAGCCCCAGCATTTT	CASRLQGDQPQHF
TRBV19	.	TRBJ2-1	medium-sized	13	TGTGCCAGTAGAAAGGACAGCTACAATGAGCAGTTCTTC	CASRKDSYNEQFF
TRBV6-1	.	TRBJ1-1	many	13	TGTGCCAGCAGTGAAAGTGGTCTCGGGGAAGCTTTCTTT	CASSESGLGEAFF
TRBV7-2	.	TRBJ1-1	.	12	TGTGCCAGCAGCTTAGGAGGGACACAAGCTTTCTTT	CASSLGGTQAFF
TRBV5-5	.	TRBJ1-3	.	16	TGTGCCAGCACCCCCCGGGGACCTAGCTCTGGAAACACCATATATTTT	CASTPRGPSSGNTIYF
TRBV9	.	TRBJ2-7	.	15	TGTGCCAGCAGCGTAGATTGGGGGTACGACGACGAGCAGTACTTC	CASSVDWGYDDEQYF
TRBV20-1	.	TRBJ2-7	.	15	TGCAGTGCTAGAGACAGACCCCTACCGAGCTCCGAGCAGTACTTC	CSARDRPLPSSEQYF
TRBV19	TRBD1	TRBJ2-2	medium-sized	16	TGTGCCAGTCGTAGGGACCACAGGGGGTCCACCGGGGAGCTGTTTTTT	CASRRDHRGSTGELFF
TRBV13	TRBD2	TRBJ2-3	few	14	TGTGCCAGCAGCCCCGGACTAGCGGGAGCGGCGCAGTATTTT	CASSPGLAGAAQYF
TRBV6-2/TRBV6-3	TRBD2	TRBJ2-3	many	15	TGTGCCAGCAGTTACCCGGGACTAGCTGTGAATACGCAGTATTTT	CASSYPGLAVNTQYF
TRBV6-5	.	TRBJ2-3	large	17	TGTGCCAGCAGTTACCGAGGTGGCGGGACTAGCACAGATACGCAGTATTTT	CASSYRGGGTSTDTQYF
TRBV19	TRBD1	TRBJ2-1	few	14	TGTGCCAGTCAAAACAGGGGGCACTACAATGAGCAGTTCTTC	CASQNRGHYNEQFF
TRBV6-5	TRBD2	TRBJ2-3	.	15	TGTGCCAGCAGTACACTAGCGGGAGCTAGAGATACGCAGTATTTT	CASSTLAGARDTQYF
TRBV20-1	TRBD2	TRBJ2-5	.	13	TGCAGTGTGGCTCATGGGAGGGCAGAGACCCAGTACTTC	CSVAHGRAETQYF
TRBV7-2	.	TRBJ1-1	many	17	TGTGCCAGCAGCTTATATCCCAGCGGATTAATGAACACTGAAGCTTTCTTT	CASSLYPSGLMNTEAFF
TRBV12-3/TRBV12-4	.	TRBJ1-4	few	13	TGTGCCAGTGGTTATACAACTAATGAAAAACTGTTTTTT	CASGYTTNEKLFF
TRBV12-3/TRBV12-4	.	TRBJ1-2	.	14	TGTGCCAGCAGCCCCCGGGGGGGTAACTATGGCTACACCTTC	CASSPRGGNYGYTF
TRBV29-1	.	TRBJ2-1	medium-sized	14	TGCAGCGTTGGGGCCAGCTCGAGGGGTAAGGAGCAGTTCTTC	CSVGASSRGKEQFF
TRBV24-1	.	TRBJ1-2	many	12	TGTGCCACCAGTGAGGAGGGCTATGGCTACACCTTC	CATSEEGYGYTF
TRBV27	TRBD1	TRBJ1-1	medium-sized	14	TGTGCCAGCAGTTTATCCAGGGGGTGGACTGAAGCTTTCTTT	CASSLSRGWTEAFF
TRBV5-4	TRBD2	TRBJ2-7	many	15	TGTGCCAGCAGCTGGGGAGGGACTAGCTCCTACGAGCAGTACTTC	CASSWGGTSSYEQYF
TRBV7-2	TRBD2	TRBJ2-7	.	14	TGTGCCAGCAGCTCCGGGACTAGCGGGAAGGTGCAGTACTTC	CASSSGTSGKVQYF
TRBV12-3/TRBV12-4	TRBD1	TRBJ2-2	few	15	TGTGCCAGCATTCGACAGGGGGCAATGTCCGGGGAGCTGTTTTTT	CASIRQGAMSGELFF
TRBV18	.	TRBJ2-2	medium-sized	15	TGTGCCAGCTCACGCGAACGGCTGAACACCGGGGAGCTGTTTTTT	CASSRERLNTGELFF
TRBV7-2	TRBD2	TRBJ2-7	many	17	TGTGCCAGCAGCCGCAGGACTAGCGGGGACTTCTCCTACGAGCAGTACTTC	CASSRRTSGDFSYEQYF
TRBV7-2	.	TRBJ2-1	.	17	TGTGCCAGCAGCTTAGATTGGCCAGGCAGGGCGGACAATGAGCAGTTCTTC	CASSLDWPGRADNEQFF
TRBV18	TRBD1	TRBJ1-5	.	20	TGTGCCAGCTCACCTTTCCCGGGACAGGGGGCAACGGGCAGCAATCAGCCCCAGCATTTT	CASSPFPGQGATGSNQPQHF
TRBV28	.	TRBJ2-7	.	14	TGTGCCAGCAGTTCCCCCTCAGGGCCCAACGAGCAGTACTTC	CASSSPSGPNEQYF
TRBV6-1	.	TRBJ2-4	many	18	TGTGCCAGCAGTGAAGCAAGGACTACCCCTCTAGCCAAAAACATTCAGTACTTC	CASSEARTTPLAKNIQYF
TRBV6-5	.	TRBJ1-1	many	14	TGTGCCAGCAGCCTTGAGATTTGGAACACTGAAGCTTTCTTT	CASSLEIWNTEAFF
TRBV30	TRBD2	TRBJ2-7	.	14	TGTGCCTGGTCCCCCGGGACTAGCAACTACGAGCAGTACTTC	CAWSPGTSNYEQYF
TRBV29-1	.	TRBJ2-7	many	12	TGCAGCGTTTCGGAGGGGGGCTACGAGCAGTACTTC	CSVSEGGYEQYF
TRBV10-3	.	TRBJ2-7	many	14	TGTGCCATCAGTGAGTCGGGGCGGCCCTACGAGCAGTACTTC	CAISESGRPYEQYF
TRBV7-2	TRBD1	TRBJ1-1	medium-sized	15	TGTGCCAGCAGCCCATCCCGGGACAGGGGTTCCGAAGCTTTCTTT	CASSPSRDRGSEAFF
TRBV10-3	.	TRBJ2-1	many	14	TGTGCCATCAGTGAAATTAGCTCCTACAATGAGCAGTTCTTC	CAISEISSYNEQFF
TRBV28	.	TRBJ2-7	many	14	TGTGCCAGCAGTTTATGGGCGGCCAACTACGAGCAGTACTTC	CASSLWAANYEQYF
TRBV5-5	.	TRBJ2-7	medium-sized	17	TGTGCCAGCAGCTTGGAGCTCTCCGGGAGCTGGCATTACGAGCAGTACTTC	CASSLELSGSWHYEQYF
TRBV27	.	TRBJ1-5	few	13	TGTGCCAGCAGTTTATCGCCCGATCAGCCCCAGCATTTT	CASSLSPDQPQHF
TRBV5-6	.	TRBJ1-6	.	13	TGTGCCAGCAGCCCAGGTGGGGTAGCACCCCTCCACTTT	CASSPGGVAPLHF
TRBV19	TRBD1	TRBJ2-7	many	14	TGTGCCAGTAGTAAACAACGACAGGGCTCCGAGCAGTACTTC	CASSKQRQGSEQYF
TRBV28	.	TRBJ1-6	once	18	TGTGCCAGCAGTTTCTTAGATTTGACGCGCCAAAAACATTCACCCCTCCACTTT	CASSFLDLTRQKHSPLHF
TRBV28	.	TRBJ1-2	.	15	TGTGCCAGCAGTCGTACCGTACAGAATAACTATGGCTACACCTTC	CASSRTVQNNYGYTF
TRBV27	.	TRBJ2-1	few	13	TGTGCCAGCGCCCGTTTCTCCTACAATGAGCAGTTCTTC	CASARFSYNEQFF
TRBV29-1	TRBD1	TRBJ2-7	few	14	TGCAGCGTTGGCTCCCCGGACAGGCCCTACGAGCAGTACTTC	CSVGSPDRPYEQYF